These T cell receptor beta chains were read from a single sample in a study of blood T cell repertoires in COVID-19. Assay used: immunoSEQ multiplex PCR; TCRdb lists only in-frame clones, some missing. This table holds over 250,000 clones, about 83% found once. The material sequenced was peripheral blood. The origin of the receptors is a woman in her forties or fifties who had recovered from COVID-19. The CDR3 runs from the conserved cysteine through the conserved F or W. The D gene is left open where the match is weak.

TRBD2	TRBV11-2	TRBJ2-1	CASRDRDYGNEQFF	TGTGCCAGCAGAGACCGGGACTACGGCAATGAGCAGTTCTTC
TRBD1	TRBV19	TRBJ1-4	CASIGSPGTGGEKLFF	TGTGCCAGTATCGGGTCCCCCGGGACAGGGGGAGAAAAACTGTTTTTT
NA	TRBV28	TRBJ1-1	CASSRIQTFF	TGTGCCAGCAGCCGTATACAAACTTTCTTT
NA	TRBV2	TRBJ2-2	CASSFDTSTGELFF	TGTGCCAGCAGCTTCGACACGAGCACCGGGGAGCTGTTTTTT
NA	TRBV19	TRBJ2-7	CASSRSGFPYEQYF	TGTGCCAGTAGTAGGTCGGGTTTTCCCTACGAGCAGTACTTC
TRBD2	TRBV7-2	TRBJ2-7	CASSSTSGPLNEQYF	TGTGCCAGCAGCTCGACTAGCGGGCCCCTAAACGAGCAGTACTTC
NA	TRBV4-2	TRBJ1-2	CASSPPALTGSGGYTF	TGTGCCAGCAGCCCCCCAGCCCTTACAGGGTCGGGTGGCTACACCTTC
NA	TRBV6-1	TRBJ1-3	CASSEGSTGNTIYF	TGTGCCAGCAGTGAAGGCAGTACTGGAAACACCATATATTTT
TRBD2	TRBV5-1	TRBJ2-3	CASSAVAGSSTDTQYF	TGCGCCAGCAGCGCGGTAGCGGGGAGTAGCACAGATACGCAGTATTTT
TRBD2	TRBV28	TRBJ2-1	CASSFREGVYNEQFF	TGTGCCAGCAGTTTCCGGGAGGGGGTCTACAATGAGCAGTTCTTC
TRBD1	TRBV27	TRBJ1-4	CASSLGQGGFNEKLFF	TGTGCCAGCAGTTTGGGACAGGGGGGTTTTAATGAAAAACTGTTTTTT
TRBD1	TRBV11-2	TRBJ1-1	CASSSQGGEAFF	TGTGCCAGCAGCTCACAGGGGGGTGAAGCTTTCTTT
TRBD1	TRBV20-1	TRBJ1-2	CGWTGNYGYTF	TGCGGATGGACAGGGAACTATGGCTACACCTTC
TRBD2	TRBV7-2	TRBJ2-2	CASSLALAAGELFF	TGTGCCAGCAGCTTAGCGCTAGCGGCCGGGGAGCTGTTTTTT
NA	TRBV5-1	TRBJ1-1	CASSRALDRNTEAFF	TGCGCCAGCAGCCGAGCGTTGGACAGGAACACTGAAGCTTTCTTT
NA	TRBV7-8	TRBJ1-2	CASATGRYGYTF	TGTGCCAGCGCTACAGGTCGCTATGGCTACACCTTC
NA	TRBV28	TRBJ1-2	CANLGTPPNGYTF	TGTGCCAACCTGGGGACTCCTCCAAATGGCTACACCTTC
TRBD1	TRBV6-6	TRBJ2-7	CASSAPGTVTYEQYF	TGTGCCAGCAGCGCCCCGGGGACAGTGACCTACGAGCAGTACTTC
TRBD1	TRBV19	TRBJ1-1	CASRNRGRNTEAFF	TGTGCCAGTAGAAACAGGGGACGGAACACTGAAGCTTTCTTT
NA	TRBV28	TRBJ1-1	CASSFQGLNTEAFF	TGTGCCAGCAGTTTTCAGGGTTTGAACACTGAAGCTTTCTTT
NA	TRBV28	TRBJ2-1	CASSLREMHNEQFF	TGTGCCAGCAGTTTAAGGGAGATGCACAATGAGCAGTTCTTC
TRBD1	TRBV3-1/TRBV3-2	TRBJ1-4	CASSQAFPTGHSNEKLFF	TGTGCCAGCAGCCAAGCCTTTCCGACAGGGCATAGTAATGAAAAACTGTTTTTT
NA	TRBV2	TRBJ2-1	CASSPIAVLTSYNEQFF	TGTGCCAGCAGTCCTATAGCGGTCCTGACCAGCTACAATGAGCAGTTCTTC